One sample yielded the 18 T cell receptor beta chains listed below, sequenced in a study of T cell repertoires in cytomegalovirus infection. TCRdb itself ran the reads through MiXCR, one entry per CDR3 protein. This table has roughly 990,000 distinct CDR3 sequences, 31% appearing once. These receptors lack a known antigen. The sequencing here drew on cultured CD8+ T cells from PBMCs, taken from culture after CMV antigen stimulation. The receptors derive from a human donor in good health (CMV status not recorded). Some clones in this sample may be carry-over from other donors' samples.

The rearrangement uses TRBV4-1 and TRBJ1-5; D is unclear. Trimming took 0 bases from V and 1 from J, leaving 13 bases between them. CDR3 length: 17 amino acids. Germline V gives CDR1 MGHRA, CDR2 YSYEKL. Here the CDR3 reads CASSQDPEARSNQPQHF. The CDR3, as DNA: TGCGCCAGCAGCCAAGATCCTGAGGCACGGAGCAATCAGCCCCAGCATTTT.

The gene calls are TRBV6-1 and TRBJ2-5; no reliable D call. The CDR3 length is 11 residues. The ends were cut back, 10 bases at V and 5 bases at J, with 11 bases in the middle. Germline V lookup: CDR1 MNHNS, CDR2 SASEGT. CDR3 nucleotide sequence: TGTGCCACTCAGCCATCGGAGACCCAGTACTTC. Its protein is CATQPSETQYF.

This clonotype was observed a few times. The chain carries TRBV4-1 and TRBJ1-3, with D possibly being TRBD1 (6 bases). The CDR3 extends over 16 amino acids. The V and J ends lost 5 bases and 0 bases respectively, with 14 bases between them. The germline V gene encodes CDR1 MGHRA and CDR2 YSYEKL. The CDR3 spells CASSARQGSSGNTIYF. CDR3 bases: TGCGCCAGCAGCGCTCGTCAGGGGTCCTCTGGAAACACCATATATTTT.

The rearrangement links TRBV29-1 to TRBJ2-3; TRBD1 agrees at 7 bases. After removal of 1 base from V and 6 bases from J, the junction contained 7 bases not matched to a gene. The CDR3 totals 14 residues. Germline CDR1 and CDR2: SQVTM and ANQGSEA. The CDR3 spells CSVEGQGILDTQYF. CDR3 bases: TGCAGCGTTGAAGGACAGGGAATTCTGGATACGCAGTATTTT.

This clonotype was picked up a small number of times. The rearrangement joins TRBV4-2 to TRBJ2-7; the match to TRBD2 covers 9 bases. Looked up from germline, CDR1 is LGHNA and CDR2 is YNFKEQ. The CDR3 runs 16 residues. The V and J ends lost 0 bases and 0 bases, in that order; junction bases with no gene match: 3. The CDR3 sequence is CASSQEGRGGSYEQYF. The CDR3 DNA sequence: TGTGCCAGCAGCCAAGAGGGGCGGGGGGGCTCCTACGAGCAGTACTTC.

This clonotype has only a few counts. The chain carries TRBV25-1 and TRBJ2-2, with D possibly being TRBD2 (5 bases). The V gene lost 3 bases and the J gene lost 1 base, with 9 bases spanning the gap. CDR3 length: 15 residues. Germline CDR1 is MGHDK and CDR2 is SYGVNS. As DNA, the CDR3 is TGTGCCAGCAGTGACATCGGGAAGAACACCGGGGAGCTGTTTTTT. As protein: CASSDIGKNTGELFF.

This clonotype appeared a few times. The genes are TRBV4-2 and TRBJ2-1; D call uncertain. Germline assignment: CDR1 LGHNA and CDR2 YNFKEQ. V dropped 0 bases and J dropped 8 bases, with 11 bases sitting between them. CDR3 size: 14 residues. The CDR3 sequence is CASSQETTVDEQFF. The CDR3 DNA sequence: TGTGCCAGCAGCCAAGAAACCACAGTCGATGAGCAGTTCTTC.

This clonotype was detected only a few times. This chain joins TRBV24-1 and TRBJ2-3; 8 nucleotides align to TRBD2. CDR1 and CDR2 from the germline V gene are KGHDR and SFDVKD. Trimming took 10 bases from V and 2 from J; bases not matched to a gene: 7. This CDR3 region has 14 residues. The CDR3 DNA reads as TGTGCCACGCGGGGGGCCTCTTTCACAGATACGCAGTATTTT. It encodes CATRGASFTDTQYF.

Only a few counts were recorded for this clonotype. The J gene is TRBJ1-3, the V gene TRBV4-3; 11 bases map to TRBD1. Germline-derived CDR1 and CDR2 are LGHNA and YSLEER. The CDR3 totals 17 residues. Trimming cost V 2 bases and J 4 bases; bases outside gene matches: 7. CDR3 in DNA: TGCGCCAGCAGCCAACAAAGGACAGGGGGCTACGGAAACACCATATATTTT. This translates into CASSQQRTGGYGNTIYF.

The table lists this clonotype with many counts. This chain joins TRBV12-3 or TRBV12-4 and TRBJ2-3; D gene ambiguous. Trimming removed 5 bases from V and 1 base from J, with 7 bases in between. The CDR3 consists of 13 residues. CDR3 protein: CASSTAGTDTQYF. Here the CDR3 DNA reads TGTGCCAGCAGTACCGCCGGCACAGATACGCAGTATTTT.

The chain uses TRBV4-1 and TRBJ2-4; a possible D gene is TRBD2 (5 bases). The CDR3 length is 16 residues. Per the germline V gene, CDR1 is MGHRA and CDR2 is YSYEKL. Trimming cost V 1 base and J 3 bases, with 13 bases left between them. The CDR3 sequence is CASSQVGEDLKNIQYF. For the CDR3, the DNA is TGCGCCAGCAGCCAAGTCGGGGAAGACCTCAAAAACATTCAGTACTTC.

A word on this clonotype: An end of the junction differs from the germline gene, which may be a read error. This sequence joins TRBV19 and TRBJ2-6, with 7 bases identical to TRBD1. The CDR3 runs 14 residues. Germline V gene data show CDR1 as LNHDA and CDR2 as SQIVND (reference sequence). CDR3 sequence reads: CASSRQGGTNVLTF. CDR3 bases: TGTGCCAGTAGTCGACAGGGTGGGACCAACGTCCTGACTTTC.

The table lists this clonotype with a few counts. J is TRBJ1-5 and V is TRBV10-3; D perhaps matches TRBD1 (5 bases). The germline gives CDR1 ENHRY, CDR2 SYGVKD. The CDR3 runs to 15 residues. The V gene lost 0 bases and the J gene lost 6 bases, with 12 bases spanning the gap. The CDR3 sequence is CAISESAAGFQPQHF. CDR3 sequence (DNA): TGTGCCATCAGTGAGTCTGCGGCAGGGTTTCAGCCCCAGCATTTT.

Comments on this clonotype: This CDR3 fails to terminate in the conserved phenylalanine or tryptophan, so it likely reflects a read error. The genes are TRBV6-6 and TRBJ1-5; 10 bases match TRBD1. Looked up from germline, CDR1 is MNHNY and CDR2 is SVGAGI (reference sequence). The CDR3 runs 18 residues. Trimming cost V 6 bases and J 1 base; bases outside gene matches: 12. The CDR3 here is CASRLGTGEKESNQPQHI. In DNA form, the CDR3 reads TGTGCCAGCAGGCTCGGGACAGGGGAAAAAGAAAGCAATCAGCCCCAGCATATT.

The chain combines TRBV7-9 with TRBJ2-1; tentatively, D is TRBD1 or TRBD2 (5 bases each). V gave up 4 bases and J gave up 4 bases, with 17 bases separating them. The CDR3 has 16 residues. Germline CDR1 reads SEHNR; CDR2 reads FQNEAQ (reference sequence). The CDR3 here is CASSSNTGTQYNEQFF. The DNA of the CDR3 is TGTGCCAGCAGCTCAAATACCGGGACCCAGTACAATGAGCAGTTCTTC.

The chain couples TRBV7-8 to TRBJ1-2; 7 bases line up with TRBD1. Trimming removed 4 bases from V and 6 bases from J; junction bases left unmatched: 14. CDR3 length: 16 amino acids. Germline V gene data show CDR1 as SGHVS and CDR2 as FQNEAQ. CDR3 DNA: TGTGCCAGCAGCTATTCCAGGGGGGCCGGAGCACATGGCTACACCTTC. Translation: CASSYSRGAGAHGYTF. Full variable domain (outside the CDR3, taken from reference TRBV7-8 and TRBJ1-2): GAGVSQSPRYKVAKRGQDVALRCDPISGHVSLFWYQQALGQGPEFLTYFQNEAQLDKSGLPSDRFFAERPEGSVSTLKIQRTQQEDSAVYLCASSYSRGAGAHGYTFGSGTRLTVV.

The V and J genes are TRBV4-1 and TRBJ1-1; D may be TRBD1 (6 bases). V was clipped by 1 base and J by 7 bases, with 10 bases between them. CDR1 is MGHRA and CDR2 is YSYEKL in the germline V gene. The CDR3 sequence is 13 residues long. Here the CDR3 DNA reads TGCGCCAGCAGCCAAGGGGGGGGCTATGAAGCTTTCTTT. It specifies CASSQGGGYEAFF.

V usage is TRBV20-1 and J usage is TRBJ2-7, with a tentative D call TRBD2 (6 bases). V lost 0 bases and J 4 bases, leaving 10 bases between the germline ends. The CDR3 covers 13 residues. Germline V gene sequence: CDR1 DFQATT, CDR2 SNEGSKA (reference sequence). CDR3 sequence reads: CSARDVSGYEQYV. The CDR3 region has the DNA TGCAGTGCTAGAGATGTGAGCGGGTACGAGCAGTACGTC.